This is a list of T cell receptor beta chains from one sample in a study of human T cells and chemical hapten exposure. TCRdb redid the calling of the RACE reads with MiXCR, one entry per CDR3 protein. The table lists more than 250,000 distinct CDR3 sequences, 7.5% to 9% of them singletons. Sequenced material: whole blood, taken in connection with sensitization to the hapten diphenylcyclopropenone (DPC). The receptor set was obtained from a woman between 35 and 50 years old with alopecia areata. Some clones in this sample may be carry-over from other donors' samples. The CDR3 runs from the conserved cysteine through the conserved F or W. Fields, in order: V gene, clone size, J gene, D gene, CDR3 protein, CDR3 DNA. A D gene is named only where the DNA matches it firmly. Not every row has a clone size; where given, it reads once, few, many or a size class.

v_call: TRBV12-3/TRBV12-4
clone_size: many
j_call: TRBJ1-3
d_call: NA
cdr3_aa: CASSLALGNTIYF
cdr3_nt: TGTGCCAGCAGTTTAGCGCTGGGAAACACCATATATTTT

v_call: TRBV3-1
clone_size: many
j_call: TRBJ2-5
d_call: NA
cdr3_aa: CASSQDSRDPVETQYF
cdr3_nt: TGTGCCAGCAGCCAAGATTCGCGGGACCCCGTGGAGACCCAGTACTTC

v_call: TRBV5-6
clone_size: few
j_call: TRBJ2-2
d_call: TRBD2
cdr3_aa: CASSPRGLAGEVRELFF
cdr3_nt: TGTGCCAGCAGCCCAAGGGGGCTAGCGGGAGAGGTGCGGGAGCTGTTTTTT

v_call: TRBV6-5
clone_size: NA
j_call: TRBJ1-4
d_call: NA
cdr3_aa: CASSYSWTVNEKLFF
cdr3_nt: TGTGCCAGCAGTTACTCGTGGACAGTTAATGAAAAACTGTTTTTT

v_call: TRBV20-1
clone_size: few
j_call: TRBJ1-1
d_call: TRBD1
cdr3_aa: CRDFRQGENTEAFF
cdr3_nt: TGCAGAGATTTCAGACAGGGAGAGAACACTGAAGCTTTCTTT

v_call: TRBV4-2
clone_size: few
j_call: TRBJ2-3
d_call: NA
cdr3_aa: CASSQGTLAVTDTQYF
cdr3_nt: TGTGCCAGCAGCCAAGGGACCTTAGCGGTCACAGATACGCAGTATTTT

v_call: TRBV7-2
clone_size: few
j_call: TRBJ2-6
d_call: NA
cdr3_aa: CASSKGLVSGANVLTF
cdr3_nt: TGTGCCAGCAGCAAGGGACTCGTTTCTGGGGCCAACGTCCTGACTTTC

v_call: TRBV29-1
clone_size: few
j_call: TRBJ2-1
d_call: NA
cdr3_aa: CSVQDGLASHNEQFF
cdr3_nt: TGCAGCGTTCAGGACGGGCTAGCGTCCCACAATGAGCAGTTCTTC

v_call: TRBV6-2/TRBV6-3
clone_size: many
j_call: TRBJ1-1
d_call: TRBD1
cdr3_aa: CATTTGANTEAFF
cdr3_nt: TGTGCCACCACGACAGGGGCCAACACTGAAGCTTTCTTT

v_call: TRBV20-1
clone_size: few
j_call: TRBJ1-3
d_call: NA
cdr3_aa: CSALLNSGNTIYF
cdr3_nt: TGCAGTGCTCTGTTGAACTCTGGAAACACCATATATTTT

v_call: TRBV7-8
clone_size: few
j_call: TRBJ2-3
d_call: TRBD2
cdr3_aa: CASSSRPAGVADTQYF
cdr3_nt: TGTGCCAGCAGCTCCCGGCCAGCGGGAGTCGCAGATACGCAGTATTTT

v_call: TRBV6-2/TRBV6-3
clone_size: NA
j_call: TRBJ2-7
d_call: NA
cdr3_aa: CASSYAGNYEQYF
cdr3_nt: TGTGCCAGCAGTTACGCAGGGAACTACGAGCAGTACTTC

v_call: TRBV7-6
clone_size: NA
j_call: TRBJ2-1
d_call: TRBD2
cdr3_aa: CASSLAPGRPAGVNEQFF
cdr3_nt: TGTGCCAGCAGCTTAGCGCCTGGACGACCAGCGGGAGTCAATGAGCAGTTCTTC

v_call: TRBV6-5
clone_size: NA
j_call: TRBJ1-6
d_call: NA
cdr3_aa: CASSYVQGNSPLHF
cdr3_nt: TGTGCCAGCAGTTACGTTCAGGGGAATTCACCCCTCCACTTT

v_call: TRBV12-3/TRBV12-4
clone_size: NA
j_call: TRBJ2-1
d_call: TRBD2
cdr3_aa: CASSLLILAGEFDEQFF
cdr3_nt: TGTGCCAGCAGTTTATTGATACTAGCGGGAGAATTCGATGAGCAGTTCTTC

v_call: TRBV5-1
clone_size: NA
j_call: TRBJ2-3
d_call: TRBD1
cdr3_aa: CASSLAGQASTDTQYF
cdr3_nt: TGCGCCAGCAGCTTGGCAGGACAGGCTAGCACAGATACGCAGTATTTT

v_call: TRBV6-5
clone_size: few
j_call: TRBJ2-2
d_call: NA
cdr3_aa: CASSYRLDSTNTGELFF
cdr3_nt: TGTGCCAGCAGTTACCGGTTGGACAGCACGAACACCGGGGAGCTGTTTTTT

v_call: TRBV3-1
clone_size: NA
j_call: TRBJ2-1
d_call: NA
cdr3_aa: CASSQAGTLNYNEQFF
cdr3_nt: TGTGCCAGCAGCCAAGCTGGTACTCTCAATTACAATGAGCAGTTCTTC

v_call: TRBV27
clone_size: NA
j_call: TRBJ1-6
d_call: NA
cdr3_aa: CASWEGLYNSPLHF
cdr3_nt: TGTGCCAGCTGGGAGGGGCTCTATAATTCACCCCTCCACTTT

v_call: TRBV6-6
clone_size: NA
j_call: TRBJ2-5
d_call: NA
cdr3_aa: CASSNQRGETQYF
cdr3_nt: TGTGCCAGCAGCAATCAAAGGGGAGAGACCCAGTACTTC

v_call: TRBV28
clone_size: many
j_call: TRBJ2-1
d_call: TRBD2
cdr3_aa: CASSLSAGGDLYNEQFF
cdr3_nt: TGTGCCAGCAGTTTATCGGCGGGAGGGGACCTATACAATGAGCAGTTCTTC

v_call: TRBV7-6
clone_size: few
j_call: TRBJ1-1
d_call: TRBD1
cdr3_aa: CASSGQGATEAFF
cdr3_nt: TGTGCCAGCAGCGGACAGGGGGCAACTGAAGCTTTCTTT

v_call: TRBV11-2
clone_size: NA
j_call: TRBJ2-3
d_call: TRBD2
cdr3_aa: CASVGLAGADTQYF
cdr3_nt: TGTGCCAGCGTCGGACTAGCGGGAGCTGATACGCAGTATTTT

v_call: TRBV6-5
clone_size: NA
j_call: TRBJ1-1
d_call: TRBD1
cdr3_aa: CASSYSSGTGGRAFF
cdr3_nt: TGTGCCAGCAGTTACTCGTCTGGGACAGGGGGCCGAGCTTTCTTT

v_call: TRBV20-1
clone_size: many
j_call: TRBJ2-1
d_call: TRBD2
cdr3_aa: CSARTSGRASYNEQFF
cdr3_nt: TGCAGTGCTAGGACTAGCGGGAGGGCCTCCTACAATGAGCAGTTCTTC

v_call: TRBV29-1
clone_size: few
j_call: TRBJ2-5
d_call: NA
cdr3_aa: CSVYRSETQYF
cdr3_nt: TGCAGCGTGTACAGGTCGGAGACCCAGTACTTC

v_call: TRBV6-5
clone_size: NA
j_call: TRBJ2-1
d_call: TRBD1
cdr3_aa: CASSYLNRDRGLFF
cdr3_nt: TGTGCCAGCAGTTACCTAAACCGGGACAGGGGGCTGTTCTTC

v_call: TRBV6-2/TRBV6-3
clone_size: few
j_call: TRBJ2-2
d_call: NA
cdr3_aa: CASKAPDSSANTGELFF
cdr3_nt: TGTGCCAGCAAGGCGCCGGACAGTTCCGCGAACACCGGGGAGCTGTTTTTT

v_call: TRBV28
clone_size: many
j_call: TRBJ2-3
d_call: TRBD2
cdr3_aa: CASSYLQGSREGSTDTQYF
cdr3_nt: TGTGCCAGCAGTTACCTCCAGGGTAGTCGGGAGGGGAGCACAGATACGCAGTATTTT

v_call: TRBV28
clone_size: few
j_call: TRBJ1-2
d_call: NA
cdr3_aa: CASSLLQAVNYGYTF
cdr3_nt: TGTGCCAGCAGTTTACTCCAGGCCGTTAACTATGGCTACACCTTC

v_call: TRBV4-3
clone_size: NA
j_call: TRBJ2-1
d_call: TRBD2
cdr3_aa: CASSHMREGLDEQFF
cdr3_nt: TGCGCCAGCAGCCATATGCGGGAGGGCCTGGATGAGCAGTTCTTC

v_call: TRBV3-1
clone_size: once
j_call: TRBJ2-2
d_call: NA
cdr3_aa: CASSRGSNTGELFF
cdr3_nt: TGTGCCAGCAGCCGAGGGTCGAACACCGGGGAGCTGTTTTTT

v_call: TRBV18
clone_size: NA
j_call: TRBJ2-5
d_call: NA
cdr3_aa: CASSPRSVKETQYF
cdr3_nt: TGTGCCAGCTCACCACGGTCCGTAAAAGAGACCCAGTACTTC

v_call: TRBV28
clone_size: many
j_call: TRBJ2-6
d_call: TRBD1
cdr3_aa: CASSPGGAGANVLTF
cdr3_nt: TGTGCCAGCAGCCCAGGGGGCGCTGGGGCCAACGTCCTGACTTTC

v_call: TRBV20-1
clone_size: few
j_call: TRBJ2-1
d_call: NA
cdr3_aa: CSARLAYNEQFF
cdr3_nt: TGCAGTGCTCGACTCGCCTACAATGAGCAGTTCTTC

v_call: TRBV6-5
clone_size: few
j_call: TRBJ2-2
d_call: NA
cdr3_aa: CASSYGDNTGELFF
cdr3_nt: TGTGCCAGCAGTTATGGAGATAACACCGGGGAGCTGTTTTTT

v_call: TRBV28
clone_size: NA
j_call: TRBJ1-4
d_call: TRBD1
cdr3_aa: CASSSGQGLFF
cdr3_nt: TGTGCCAGCAGTTCCGGACAGGGCCTGTTTTTT

v_call: TRBV21-1
clone_size: few
j_call: TRBJ1-5
d_call: NA
cdr3_aa: CASSLWTRLRNNQPQHF
cdr3_nt: TGTGCCAGCAGCTTATGGACTCGCCTGCGAAACAATCAGCCCCAGCATTTT

v_call: TRBV12-3/TRBV12-4
clone_size: few
j_call: TRBJ1-1
d_call: TRBD1
cdr3_aa: CASSAQGQGVGTEAFF
cdr3_nt: TGTGCCAGCAGTGCACAGGGACAGGGGGTCGGCACTGAAGCTTTCTTT

v_call: TRBV20-1
clone_size: NA
j_call: TRBJ2-1
d_call: TRBD2
cdr3_aa: CSAKGLAGYNEQFF
cdr3_nt: TGCAGTGCTAAAGGACTAGCGGGTTACAATGAGCAGTTCTTC

v_call: TRBV27
clone_size: few
j_call: TRBJ1-1
d_call: NA
cdr3_aa: CASRAHQGITEAFF
cdr3_nt: TGTGCCAGCAGGGCCCATCAGGGGATCACTGAAGCTTTCTTT

v_call: TRBV7-2
clone_size: NA
j_call: TRBJ2-7
d_call: TRBD1
cdr3_aa: CASTRQGSSYEQYF
cdr3_nt: TGTGCCAGCACCCGACAGGGAAGCTCCTACGAGCAGTACTTC

v_call: TRBV27
clone_size: NA
j_call: TRBJ2-3
d_call: TRBD2
cdr3_aa: CASRAGGRNTQYF
cdr3_nt: TGTGCCAGCAGAGCGGGAGGGCGAAATACGCAGTATTTT

v_call: TRBV24-1
clone_size: few
j_call: TRBJ1-2
d_call: TRBD1
cdr3_aa: CATRKGTAYGYTF
cdr3_nt: TGTGCCACCCGAAAGGGGACAGCCTATGGCTACACCTTC

v_call: TRBV7-2
clone_size: NA
j_call: TRBJ2-2
d_call: NA
cdr3_aa: CASSLRGALNTGELFF
cdr3_nt: TGTGCCAGCAGCTTACGGGGGGCGCTCAACACCGGGGAGCTGTTTTTT